The 28 T cell receptor beta chains below come from one sample, sequenced in a study of T-cell reconstitution after alpha-beta-depleted transplantation in children. Whole-study results and caveats: When one year had passed after transplant, most T-cell counts and diversity came from newly produced T cells.

Preparing the TCRbeta library involved the use of unique molecular identifiers. TCRdb used MiXCR to reprocess the PCR reads, holding one entry per CDR3 protein. Found here are about 290,000 distinct CDR3 sequences, 7.5% to 9% of them singletons; the top ten hold 9.1%. Their antigens are not known. Sample: peripheral blood, taken 360 days after TCRalphabeta/CD19-depleted stem cell transplant. These receptors were obtained from a female patient aged 2-9 years who had a stem cell transplant for Fanconi anemia, so the T cells may come from the graft donor.

The gene calls are TRBV11-1 and TRBJ2-1; 12 nucleotides line up with TRBD1. Per germline, CDR1 SGHAT and CDR2 FQDESV (reference sequence). With V trimmed by 7 bases and J by 6 bases, 19 bases remained unmatched. The CDR3 runs to 19 residues. The CDR3 sequence: CASIPRDRGRLAGVNEQFF. The CDR3, as DNA: TGTGCCAGCATCCCACGGGACAGGGGGCGTCTAGCGGGAGTCAATGAGCAGTTCTTC.

The genes are TRBV5-1 and TRBJ1-3, with D possibly matching TRBD1 (6 bases). The CDR3 contains 15 residues. Germline V gene data show CDR1 as SGHRS and CDR2 as YFSETQ. Trimming shortened V by 6 bases and J by 4 bases, and 17 bases separated the two germline ends. CDR3 bases: TGCGCCAGCACCCCACGGCCAGGGGCCGGAAACACCATATATTTT. It is translated as CASTPRPGAGNTIYF.

In this sample, this clonotype turned up a few times. The gene calls are TRBV4-1 and TRBJ1-3, with a weak D call TRBD1 (5 bases). Trimming shortened V by 0 bases and J by 0 bases, and 15 bases separated the two germline ends. CDR1 is MGHRA and CDR2 is YSYEKL in the germline V gene. The length of the CDR3 is 18 residues. The DNA for the CDR3 is TGCGCCAGCAGCCAAGATCTGGGAGGGACGGGCTCTGGAAACACCATATATTTT. Residues: CASSQDLGGTGSGNTIYF.

This sequence joins TRBV28 and TRBJ2-7; 7 bases are shared with TRBD1. V was clipped by 4 bases and J by 3 bases; unmatched bases: 6. The CDR3 length is 14 residues. Per germline, CDR1 MDHEN and CDR2 SYDVKM. The CDR3 coding sequence is TGTGCCAGCAGTTCCCGGGACAGCTTCTACGAGCAGTACTTC. This codes for CASSSRDSFYEQYF.

This clonotype was seen a single time. One base away lies a much larger clone, so this may be a sequencing read error. The chain links TRBV20-1 to TRBJ2-3; D unresolved. V gave up 5 bases and J gave up 4 bases, with 10 bases separating them. Looked up from germline, CDR1 is DFQATT and CDR2 is SNEGSKA (reference sequence). The CDR3 is made up of 12 amino acids. The CDR3 protein is CSARAAADTQYF. CDR3 DNA: TGCAGTGCTCGGGCGGCGGCAGATACGCAGTATTTT.

The V call is TRBV20-1, the J call TRBJ2-3, with 13 nucleotides matching TRBD2. The germline gives CDR1 DFQATT, CDR2 SNEGSKA (reference sequence). The CDR3 totals 16 residues. The V gene end was trimmed by 6 bases and the J gene end by 0 bases; junction bases not matched to a gene: 6. CDR3 nucleotides: TGCAGTGCCCGCAGACTAGCGGGGGGTAGCACAGATACGCAGTATTTT. Residues: CSARRLAGGSTDTQYF.

This clonotype was detected only a few times. The chain employs TRBV12-3 or TRBV12-4 and TRBJ1-6; TRBD1 agrees at 7 bases. CDR3 size: 20 residues. V trimming: 2 bases; J trimming: 13 bases; junction bases outside the gene matches: 26. In DNA, the CDR3 is TGTGCCAGCAGTTTAAAATGGAGGACAGGCTTAATTCAGGATGGGTCGCCCCTCCACTTT. Translating it yields CASSLKWRTGLIQDGSPLHF.

This clonotype has a count of ten or more. The CDR3 bases are TGTGCCAGCAGCACTGGACAGTCCGGGGAGCTGTTTTTT. Its translation is CASSTGQSGELFF. The chain employs TRBV9 and TRBJ2-2, with D possibly being TRBD1 (6 bases). Germline CDR1 and CDR2: SGDLS and YYNGEE. The CDR3 covers 13 residues. Trimming removed 4 bases at V and 6 bases at J, with 10 bases between.

The chain has TRBV2 and TRBJ1-5; D is possibly TRBD1 (5 bases). Germline lookup yields CDR1 SNHLY and CDR2 FYNNEI. CDR3 size: 16 residues. The V end was cut by 3 bases, the J end by 11 bases, with 23 bases between. The CDR3 DNA sequence: TGTGCCAGCAGTGAGCTGGGGGGAGAGGGAGCCGCCGCCCAGCATTTT. It is translated as CASSELGGEGAAAQHF.

This clonotype was observed a handful of times. The rearrangement joins TRBV4-3 to TRBJ2-1; 7 positions match TRBD1. This CDR3 has 15 amino acids. Germline CDR1 is LGHNA and CDR2 is YSLEER. Trimming cost V 4 bases and J 8 bases; bases outside gene matches: 11. In DNA form, the CDR3 reads TGCGCCAGCAGCCCTGGAGGACAGGCGGACGATGAGCAGTTCTTC. The encoded protein is CASSPGGQADDEQFF.

As regards this clonotype: In this CDR3 the conserved last residue, phenylalanine or tryptophan, is missing, so a read error is likely. The V and J genes are TRBV4-3 and TRBJ2-3, with 9 bases fitting TRBD2. CDR1 is LGHNA, CDR2 YSLEER, per germline. Losses at the gene ends were 0 bases for V and 3 bases for J; bases not matched to a gene: 1. This CDR3 region has 15 residues. The CDR3 loop reads CASSQDAGGTDTQYL. The CDR3 bases are TGCGCCAGCAGCCAAGATGCGGGGGGGACAGATACGCAGTATCTT.

This clonotype was seen many times. The V gene is TRBV5-1, the J gene TRBJ2-7, with D possibly being TRBD1 (5 bases). The germline V gene has CDR1 SGHRS and CDR2 YFSETQ. V lost 0 bases and J lost 3, with 19 bases in between. CDR3 length: 17 residues. In DNA, the CDR3 is TGCGCCAGCAGCTTGGCCTTCGGCAGGGCCTTCGACTACGAGCAGTACTTC. Translation: CASSLAFGRAFDYEQYF.

The sample holds many counts of this clonotype. CDR3 nucleotide sequence: TGCAGTGCTTCCCTTTCGGGACTAGAGGAATCCGAGCAGTACTTC. Protein: CSASLSGLEESEQYF. This rearrangement joins TRBV20-1 to TRBJ2-7; 8 positions agree with TRBD2. With 5 bases clipped from V and 6 bases from J, the junction kept 15 bases outside the gene matches. This CDR3 is 15 amino acids long. Germline CDR1 is DFQATT and CDR2 is SNEGSKA (reference sequence).

This clonotype was counted ten times or more. The V and J genes are TRBV20-1 and TRBJ2-3; tentative D call: TRBD2 (6 bases). The CDR3 loop spans 13 amino acids. CDR1 is DFQATT, CDR2 SNEGSKA, per germline (reference sequence). The V and J ends lost 6 bases and 2 bases respectively, with 12 bases between them. The CDR3 nucleotides are TGCAGTGCGGAGAGGACTAACACAGATACGCAGTATTTT. Translation gives CSAERTNTDTQYF.

This clonotype was detected only a few times. This chain joins TRBV20-1 and TRBJ2-5; possibly TRBD1 or TRBD2 for D (6 bases each). This CDR3 is 14 amino acids long. Germline loops: CDR1 DFQATT, CDR2 SNEGSKA (reference sequence). V was shortened by 1 base and J by 5 bases, with 14 bases between the two germline ends. The CDR3 reads CSARVQGLGETQYF. CDR3 nucleotide sequence: TGCAGTGCTAGAGTACAGGGACTGGGGGAGACCCAGTACTTC.

J is TRBJ2-1 and V is TRBV19; 8 bases match TRBD2. The CDR3 contains 15 residues. Germline V gene data show CDR1 as LNHDA and CDR2 as SQIVND (reference sequence). After removal of 1 base from V and 4 bases from J, the junction contained 3 bases not matched to a gene. This chain's CDR3 is CASSIGASGYNEQFF. DNA for the CDR3: TGTGCCAGTAGTATAGGAGCTAGCGGGTACAATGAGCAGTTCTTC. Using reference TRBV19 and TRBJ2-1 for the parts outside the CDR3, the full variable domain is DGGITQSPKYLFRKEGQNVTLSCEQNLNHDAMYWYRQDPGQGLRLIYYSQIVNDFQKGDIAEGYSVSREKKESFPLTVTSAQKNPTAFYLCASSIGASGYNEQFFGPGTRLTVL.

This clonotype was picked up many times. The chain links TRBV6-5 to TRBJ1-1, with D possibly TRBD1 on 5 matching bases. The germline V gene has CDR1 MNHEY and CDR2 SVGAGI. The CDR3 extends over 13 amino acids. V was pared by 4 bases and J by 3 bases, with 9 bases between. The CDR3 coding sequence is TGTGCCAGCAGTTGGGGGGTTGACACTGAAGCTTTCTTT. Translating gives CASSWGVDTEAFF.

This clonotype was recorded at least ten times. The rearrangement uses TRBV6-5 and TRBJ1-1; TRBD1 might be the D (5 bases). The CDR3 contains 15 residues. V gave up 2 bases and J gave up 3 bases, with 13 bases separating them. Germline V gene lookup returns CDR1 MNHEY and CDR2 SVGAGI. The CDR3: CASSYGAGTYTEAFF. The CDR3, as DNA: TGTGCCAGCAGTTACGGGGCAGGGACGTACACTGAAGCTTTCTTT.

This clonotype was counted many times. This sequence joins TRBV28 and TRBJ1-1; D uncertain. This CDR3 is built from 12 residues. Germline V gives CDR1 MDHEN, CDR2 SYDVKM. V lost 10 bases and J 10 bases, leaving 19 bases between the germline ends. CDR3 in amino acids: CATQLPLGTAFF. CDR3 bases: TGTGCCACCCAACTTCCACTCGGAACAGCTTTCTTT.

V and J are TRBV4-2 and TRBJ2-5, with TRBD2 identical over 14 bases. The CDR3 loop spans 17 amino acids. Per the germline V gene, CDR1 is LGHNA and CDR2 is YNFKEQ. V gave up 5 bases and J gave up 4 bases; unmatched junction bases: 9. CDR3 nucleotides: TGTGCCAGCAGCTCACGGACTAGCGGGGGGCCCGGAGAGACCCAGTACTTC. Encoded protein: CASSSRTSGGPGETQYF.

The CDR3 DNA follows: TGTGCCAGCAGAATAGGACCGCGGGGTACTAATGAAAAACTGTTTTTT. This encodes CASRIGPRGTNEKLFF. The rearrangement uses TRBV12-3 or TRBV12-4 and TRBJ1-4; no reliable D call. V was shortened by 6 bases and J by 2 bases, with 16 bases between the two germline ends. This CDR3 comprises 16 residues.

This clonotype was seen repeatedly, ten times or more. The CDR3 DNA is TGTGCCACCAGTGATTTGAAAAGGACTAGCGGGAACACCGGGGAGCTGTTTTTT. Amino acids: CATSDLKRTSGNTGELFF. V gene TRBV24-1 combines with J gene TRBJ2-2, with TRBD2 matching 10 bases. V was clipped by 0 bases and J by 1 base; unmatched bases: 4. CDR3 length: 18 residues. Per germline, CDR1 KGHDR and CDR2 SFDVKD.

This clonotype has just a few counts. One end of the junction fails to match germline, which may point to a read error. The V and J genes are TRBV27 and TRBJ2-7; TRBD2 might be the D (5 bases). The germline V gene has CDR1 MNHEY and CDR2 SMNVEV (reference sequence). The CDR3 loop spans 10 amino acids. For the CDR3, the DNA is TGCGGGGTTTTGTTCCACGAGCAGTACTTC. Protein: CGVLFHEQYF.

Many counts were recorded for this clonotype. The chain is built from TRBV4-2 and TRBJ2-2, with 13 nucleotides matching TRBD2. The CDR3 has 17 residues. CDR1 LGHNA and CDR2 YNFKEQ come from the germline V gene. V was pared by 4 bases and J by 6 bases, with 8 bases of the junction left unmatched. The CDR3 loop reads CASSRGLAGVEAGELFF. The CDR3 DNA reads TGTGCCAGCAGCCGAGGACTAGCGGGGGTCGAGGCCGGGGAGCTGTTTTTT.

This clonotype was found a few times. The CDR3 bases are TGCGCCAGCAGCCCCTCGGGGGGCAGAGTTGGCAGATTGGACTACGAGCAGTACTTC. Residues: CASSPSGGRVGRLDYEQYF. V is TRBV5-1 and J is TRBJ2-7; a possible D gene is TRBD2 (7 bases). This CDR3 is 19 amino acids long. Germline assignment: CDR1 SGHRS and CDR2 YFSETQ. V lost 4 bases to trimming and J lost 3 bases, with 29 bases between them.

This clonotype was seen many times. The V call is TRBV24-1, the J call TRBJ2-1; TRBD2 matches 14 bases. CDR1 is KGHDR, CDR2 SFDVKD, per germline. This CDR3 has 19 amino acids. V lost 4 bases, J lost 0 bases, and 7 bases stayed unmatched. CDR3 loop: CATSDIRTSGRSSYNEQFF. For the CDR3, the DNA is TGTGCCACCAGTGACATAAGGACTAGCGGGAGGAGCTCCTACAATGAGCAGTTCTTC.

This clonotype was detected a few times. V and J are TRBV12-3 or TRBV12-4 and TRBJ1-1; maybe TRBD1 (5 bases). CDR3 size: 13 residues. V was trimmed by 3 bases and J by 6 bases, leaving 11 bases between them. CDR3: CASSFGGAAEAFF. The CDR3 DNA reads as TGTGCCAGCAGTTTTGGAGGGGCAGCTGAAGCTTTCTTT.

Worth noting for this clonotype: Just one base apart from a much larger clone, this may be a read error. V and J are TRBV11-1 and TRBJ2-3; 12 bases are a match to TRBD2. The CDR3 extends over 18 amino acids. Germline V gene data show CDR1 as SGHAT and CDR2 as FQDESV (reference sequence). V shed 5 bases, J shed 4 bases, and the junction held 13 bases outside the gene matches. CDR3 nucleotides: TGTGCCAGCAGCCTTAGACTAGCGGGAGAAATAAACGCAGATACGCAGTATTTT. Its translation is CASSLRLAGEINADTQYF. The whole variable domain, filled in from reference TRBV11-1 and TRBJ2-3, reads EAEVAQSPRYKITEKSQAVAFWCDPISGHATLYWYRQILGQGPELLVQFQDESVVDDSQLPKDRFSAERLKGVDSTLKIQPAELGDSAMYLCASSLRLAGEINADTQYFGPGTRLTVL.